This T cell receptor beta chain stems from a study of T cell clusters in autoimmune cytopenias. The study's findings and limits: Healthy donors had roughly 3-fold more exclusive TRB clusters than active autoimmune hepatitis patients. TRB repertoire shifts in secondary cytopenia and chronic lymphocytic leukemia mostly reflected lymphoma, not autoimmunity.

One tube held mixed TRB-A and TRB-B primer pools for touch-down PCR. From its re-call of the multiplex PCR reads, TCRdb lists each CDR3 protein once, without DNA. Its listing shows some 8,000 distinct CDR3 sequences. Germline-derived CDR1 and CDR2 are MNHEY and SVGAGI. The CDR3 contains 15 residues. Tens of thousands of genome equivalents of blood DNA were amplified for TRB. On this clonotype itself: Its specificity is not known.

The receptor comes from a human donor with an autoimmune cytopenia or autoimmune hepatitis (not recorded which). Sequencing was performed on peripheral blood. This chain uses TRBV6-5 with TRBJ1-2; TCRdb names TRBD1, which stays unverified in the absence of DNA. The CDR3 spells CASSYSPTGKVDYTF.